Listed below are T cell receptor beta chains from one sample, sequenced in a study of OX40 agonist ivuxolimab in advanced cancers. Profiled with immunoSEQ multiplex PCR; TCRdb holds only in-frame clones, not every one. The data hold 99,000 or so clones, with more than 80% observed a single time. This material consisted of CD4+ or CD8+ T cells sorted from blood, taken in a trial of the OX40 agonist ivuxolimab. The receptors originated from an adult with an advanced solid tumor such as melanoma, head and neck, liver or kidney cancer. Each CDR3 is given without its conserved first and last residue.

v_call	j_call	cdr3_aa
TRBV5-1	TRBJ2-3	ASSLAQPTDTQY
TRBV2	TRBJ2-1	ASGRETGANNEQF
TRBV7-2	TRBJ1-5	ASSLGGTTSNQPQH
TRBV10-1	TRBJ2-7	ASSLTRGPYEQY
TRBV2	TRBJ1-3	ASSVVRENTIY
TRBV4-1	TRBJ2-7	ASSQVTGGHEQY
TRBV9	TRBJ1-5	ASSSEGYNQPQH
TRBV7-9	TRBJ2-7	ASSLGGGGRGYEQY
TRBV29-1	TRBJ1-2	SAGTGDYGYT
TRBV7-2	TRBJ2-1	ASSLAGTGTNNEQF
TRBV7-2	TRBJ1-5	ASSLDGGDMWSQPQH
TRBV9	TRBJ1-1	ASRGDMNTEAL
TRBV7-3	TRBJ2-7	ASSSDRTPGYEQY
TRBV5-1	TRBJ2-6	ASSRPPGANVLT
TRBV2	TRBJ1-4	ASSEEPRGANEKLF
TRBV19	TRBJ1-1	ASRPGIAEAF
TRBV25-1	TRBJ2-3	ASRDSTGAMNTQY
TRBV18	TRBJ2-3	ASSPATSGITDTQY
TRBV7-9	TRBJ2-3	ASSLTGTPPRDTQY
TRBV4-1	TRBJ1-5	ASSPHFDSNQPQH
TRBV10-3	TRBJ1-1	AISGQGNTEAF
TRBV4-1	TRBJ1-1	ASSQPTRATEAF
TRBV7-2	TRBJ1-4	ASSLQGQPNEKLF
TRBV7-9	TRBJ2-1	ASSDFSGGAFSEQF
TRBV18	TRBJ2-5	ASSPNRGGETQY
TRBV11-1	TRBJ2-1	ASSSTIAGDPNEQF
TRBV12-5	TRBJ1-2	ASGSPLGANYGYT
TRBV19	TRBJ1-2	ASSPGLLSGYT
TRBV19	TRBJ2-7	ASSNRQGAGEQY
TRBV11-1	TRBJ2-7	ASSRGSWDRAYEQY
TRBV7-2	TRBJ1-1	ASSLGTVNTEAF
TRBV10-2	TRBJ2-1	ASSDYSGSYEQF
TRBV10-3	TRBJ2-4	AISGGENIQY
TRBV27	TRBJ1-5	ASSPGTRNSNQPQH
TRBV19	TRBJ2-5	ASSMRGLAALTETQY
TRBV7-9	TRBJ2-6	ASSRDRVNSGANVLT
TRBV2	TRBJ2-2	ASSGTANTGELF
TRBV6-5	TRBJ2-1	ASSSPDRGFDEQF
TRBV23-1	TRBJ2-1	ASSQLGQGKSIAFYNEQF
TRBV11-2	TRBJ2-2	ASSLDVWPNTGELF
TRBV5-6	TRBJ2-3	ASRGGASGVRAADTQY
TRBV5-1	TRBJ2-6	ASSLAGGGANVLT
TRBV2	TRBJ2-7	ASRSGSHEQY
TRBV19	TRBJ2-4	ASSIGNIQY